Listed below are T cell receptor beta chains from one sample, sequenced in a study of blood T cell repertoires in COVID-19. The table came from immunoSEQ multiplex PCR; TCRdb's copy has only in-frame clones and leaves some out. The sample contains 150,000 or so clones, around 81% of which appear only once. The sequenced sample consisted of peripheral blood. The origin of the receptors is a human donor with acute or convalescent COVID-19. The donor label of this sample is uncertain. The CDR3 runs from the conserved cysteine through the conserved F or W. D genes are given only for firm matches. Some rows have no size entry. The others give once, few or many, or a class for an expanded clone.

j_call v_call d_call clone_size cdr3_nt cdr3_aa
TRBJ2-7 TRBV7-9 TRBD1 . TGTGCCAGCAGCTTGGGGACAGGGGCCGGCGGTGTGCAGTACTTC CASSLGTGAGGVQYF
TRBJ1-1 TRBV18 . . TGTGCCAGCTCACCGCTACAGGTGACTGAAGCTTTCTTT CASSPLQVTEAFF
TRBJ1-4 TRBV5-1 TRBD1 . TGCGCCAGCAGCGCGCAGGGGGCGACTAATGAAAAACTGTTTTTT CASSAQGATNEKLFF
TRBJ1-4 TRBV30 TRBD1 once TGTGCCTGGAGTAGGGACAGCAATGAAAAACTGTTTTTT CAWSRDSNEKLFF
TRBJ2-2 TRBV5-4 . . TGTGCCAGCAGCCCCCCCGGCGGGGAGCTGTTTTTT CASSPPGGELFF
TRBJ1-2 TRBV24-1 . . TGTGCCACCAGTGATGGAGGGTCAGCTTATGGCTACACCTTC CATSDGGSAYGYTF
TRBJ1-1 TRBV3-1/TRBV3-2 . . TGTGCCAGCCGGGGACTGGCTGAAGCTTTCTTT CASRGLAEAFF
TRBJ1-2 TRBV6-5 TRBD1 . TGTGCCAGCAGTTCGGACAGGACCGGCTATGGCTACACCTTC CASSSDRTGYGYTF
TRBJ2-7 TRBV5-4 . once TGTGCCAGCAGCTTGGCCTTATCCAGGGTACACGAGCAGTACTTC CASSLALSRVHEQYF
TRBJ2-2 TRBV7-9 TRBD2 . TGTGCCAGCAGCTTCATAGCGGGGGCGTTCGGGGAGCTGTTTTTT CASSFIAGAFGELFF
TRBJ2-2 TRBV7-6 . . TGTGCCAGCTCCTGGAGGGACACCGGGGAGCTGTTTTTT CASSWRDTGELFF
TRBJ2-7 TRBV7-9 . few TGTGCCAGCAGCTTAGATTCGCGGCAGGGCTCCTTC CASSLDSRQGSF
TRBJ1-1 TRBV6-5 . . TGTGCCAGCAGCTACGACAGATCTGAAGCTTTCTTT CASSYDRSEAFF
TRBJ1-1 TRBV6-5 . . TGTGCCTGCCTGGGCGTCGCTGAAGCTTTCTTT CACLGVAEAFF
TRBJ1-1 TRBV9 . . TGTGCCAGCAGCGTATCAGGGGTCACTGAAGCTTTCTTT CASSVSGVTEAFF
TRBJ2-1 TRBV2 TRBD2 once TGTGCCAGCACCCTATGGACTAGCGGGGTAGAGCAGTTCTTC CASTLWTSGVEQFF
TRBJ1-2 TRBV4-2 . . TGTGCCAGCAGCCAAGATCTCTTCCCCAGCGACTATGGCTACACCTTC CASSQDLFPSDYGYTF
TRBJ1-4 TRBV28 TRBD1 . TGTGCCAGCAGAACTTCGACAGGGATTGAAAAACTGTTTTTT CASRTSTGIEKLFF
TRBJ2-2 TRBV2 TRBD1 . TGTGCCAGCAGTGGACAGGGATTGACCGGGGAGCTGTTTTTT CASSGQGLTGELFF
TRBJ1-2 TRBV18 . . TGTGCCAGCTCACCGCTTACAGCTAACTATGGCTACACCTTC CASSPLTANYGYTF
TRBJ1-6 TRBV9 . . TGTGCCAGCAGCATTCCCTCCGGATCCGGGACTGATGATTCACCCCTCCACTTT CASSIPSGSGTDDSPLHF
TRBJ1-1 TRBV18 . . TGTGCCAGCTCACCGCCAGGGGTTCATGGGGCGGCTGAAGCTTTCTTT CASSPPGVHGAAEAFF
TRBJ2-7 TRBV6-5 TRBD1 once TGTGCCAGCAGTTGGATTGACAGGGGGGGCGAGCAGTACTTC CASSWIDRGGEQYF
TRBJ1-5 TRBV5-4 . . TGTGCCAGCAGCTTCAGGAGCCGGGGGGTATATAGCAATCAGCCCCAGCATTTT CASSFRSRGVYSNQPQHF
TRBJ2-3 TRBV9 . . TGTGCCAGCAGCGAGGGGGTAGCGGATACGCAGTATTTT CASSEGVADTQYF